Each of the 29 T cell receptor beta chains below was sequenced from the same sample in a study of OX40 agonist ivuxolimab in advanced cancers. Profiled with immunoSEQ multiplex PCR; TCRdb holds only in-frame clones, not every one. The sample includes 74,000 or so clones, roughly 88% of them seen just once. This material consisted of CD4+ or CD8+ T cells sorted from blood, taken in a trial of the OX40 agonist ivuxolimab. The source of these receptors is an adult with an advanced solid tumor such as melanoma, head and neck, liver or kidney cancer.

V usage is TRBV19 and J usage is TRBJ2-1, with 7 bases fitting TRBD2. The CDR3 has 15 residues. J gave up 5 bases and V 3 bases, and 7 bases lay outside the gene matches. Looked up from germline, CDR1 is LNHDA and CDR2 is SQIVND (reference sequence). This CDR3 is CASSILGGRNNEQFF. The CDR3 coding sequence is TGTGCCAGTAGTATTCTGGGCGGGAGAAACAATGAGCAGTTCTTC.

The J gene is TRBJ1-3, the V gene TRBV28, with D possibly being TRBD1 (5 bases). The V end lost 1 base, the J end lost 4 bases, and 14 bases lay between the germline ends. Germline-derived CDR1 and CDR2 are MDHEN and SYDVKM. This CDR3 is built from 16 residues. CDR3 in amino acids: CASSLSQGPRGNTIYF. CDR3 nucleotides: TGTGCCAGCAGTTTATCCCAGGGCCCTAGAGGAAACACCATATATTTT.

J is TRBJ2-3 and V is TRBV7-3, with TRBD2 matching 8 bases. The ends lost 5 bases at V and 3 bases at J; junction bases unmatched: 7. The V gene's germline CDR1 is SGHTA and CDR2 FQGTGA. The CDR3 spans 15 residues. CDR3 region: CASSTLAGSTDTQYF. DNA for the CDR3: TGTGCCAGCAGCACTTTAGCGGGGTCAACAGATACGCAGTATTTT. Full variable domain (outside the CDR3, taken from reference TRBV7-3 and TRBJ2-3): GAGVSQTPSNKVTEKGKYVELRCDPISGHTALYWYRQSLGQGPEFLIYFQGTGAADDSGLPNDRFFAVRPEGSVSTLKIQRTERGDSAVYLCASSTLAGSTDTQYFGPGTRLTVL.

J is TRBJ2-7 and V is TRBV2, with TRBD1 matching over 7 bases. In germline, CDR1 is SNHLY, CDR2 FYNNEI. The CDR3 sequence is 15 residues long. After removal of 6 bases from V and 6 bases from J, the junction contained 14 bases not matched to a gene. This CDR3 reads CASRWGTGEWAEQYF. CDR3 coding DNA: TGTGCCAGCAGATGGGGAACAGGGGAATGGGCCGAGCAGTACTTC.

This clone has only a few counts. This chain connects TRBV19 to TRBJ2-2; maybe TRBD2 (5 bases). The CDR3 spans 14 residues. The germline V gene has CDR1 LNHDA and CDR2 SQIVND (reference sequence). Trimming removed 3 bases at V and 7 bases at J, with 12 bases between. CDR3 protein: CASSIDYSVGELFF. The CDR3 bases are TGTGCCAGTAGTATCGACTACTCGGTCGGGGAGCTGTTTTTT. Drawing the rest from reference TRBV19 and TRBJ2-2, the complete variable domain is DGGITQSPKYLFRKEGQNVTLSCEQNLNHDAMYWYRQDPGQGLRLIYYSQIVNDFQKGDIAEGYSVSREKKESFPLTVTSAQKNPTAFYLCASSIDYSVGELFFGEGSRLTVL.

The chain has TRBV19 and TRBJ2-2, with 8 bases lining up with TRBD2. The germline V gene encodes CDR1 LNHDA and CDR2 SQIVND (reference sequence). This CDR3 is built from 17 residues. V shed 5 bases and J 4 bases; nucleotides not matched to a gene: 12. The CDR3 DNA is TGTGCCAGTAGTGCGCTACCGGGACTAGGGGGCACCGGGGAGCTGTTTTTT. It yields the protein CASSALPGLGGTGELFF.

This chain joins TRBV6-4 and TRBJ2-7; D is unresolved. V lost 0 bases, J lost 4 bases, and 4 bases lay in between. The germline V gene has CDR1 MRHNA and CDR2 SNTAGT. The CDR3 sequence is 12 residues long. The CDR3 reads CASSDSRYEQYF. Written as DNA, the CDR3 is TGTGCCAGCAGTGACTCGCGATACGAGCAGTACTTC.

The chain combines TRBV29-1 with TRBJ1-2; TRBD1 is a possible D gene (5 bases). V shed 4 bases and J shed 8 bases, with 17 bases lying between them. The CDR3 consists of 13 residues. In germline, CDR1 is SQVTM, CDR2 ANQGSEA. CDR3 sequence: CSVGGEGGWGYTF. As DNA, the CDR3 is TGCAGCGTTGGGGGCGAGGGAGGATGGGGCTACACCTTC.

The V and J genes are TRBV6-5 and TRBJ1-2, with D possibly TRBD1 on 5 matching bases. Germline V CDR1 and CDR2: MNHEY, SVGAGI. The CDR3 contains 15 residues. Trimming cost V 8 bases and J 7 bases, with 23 bases left between them. This CDR3 is CASGPNGGVTTGYTF. The CDR3 DNA follows: TGTGCCAGCGGACCGAACGGAGGGGTTACCACTGGCTACACCTTC.

The chain employs TRBV21-1 and TRBJ2-7; the table assigns TRBD2, which was not confirmed against the DNA. TRBV21-1 is described as a pseudogene. The CDR3 extends over 15 amino acids. The CDR3 DNA follows: TGTGCCAGCAGCCCCCGAAGCGGGAGGTCCTACGAGCAGTACTTC. Amino acids: CASSPRSGRSYEQYF.

The chain links TRBV5-6 to TRBJ2-1, with D possibly TRBD2 on 6 matching bases. Trimming took 0 bases from V and 6 from J, leaving 13 bases between them. Germline V gene lookup returns CDR1 SGHDT and CDR2 YYEEEE. This CDR3 region has 15 residues. CDR3 in amino acids: CASSLVDLGGNEQFF. CDR3 nucleotides: TGTGCCAGCAGCTTGGTTGACCTGGGGGGCAATGAGCAGTTCTTC.

This clone has only one observation. The chain employs TRBV19 and TRBJ2-3; TRBD2 matches 7 bases. CDR1 LNHDA and CDR2 SQIVND come from the germline V gene (reference sequence). This CDR3 has 15 amino acids. The J segment lost 2 bases and the V segment lost 7 bases, leaving 9 bases of the junction unmatched. Here the CDR3 DNA reads TGTGCCAGTAAGGGCGGGAGTGTAAACACAGATACGCAGTATTTT. It specifies CASKGGSVNTDTQYF.

V gene TRBV7-2 combines with J gene TRBJ2-6, with no clear D. Germline lookup yields CDR1 SGHTA and CDR2 FQGNSA. V dropped 2 bases and J dropped 2 bases, with 4 bases sitting between them. This CDR3 is 14 amino acids long. The CDR3 nucleotides are TGTGCCAGCAGCTTACTCGCTGGGGCCAACGTCCTGACTTTC. Amino acid sequence: CASSLLAGANVLTF.

This chain links TRBV4-2 with TRBJ2-7; possibly TRBD1 for D (6 bases). Trimming removed 5 bases from V and 0 bases from J, with 14 bases in between. The CDR3 totals 15 residues. CDR1 and CDR2 (germline): LGHNA, YNFKEQ. CDR3 sequence reads: CASSKPGASSYEQYF. CDR3 DNA: TGTGCCAGCAGCAAGCCAGGGGCCAGCTCCTACGAGCAGTACTTC.

This clone was seen more than once but under ten times. The chain combines TRBV7-9 with TRBJ1-1; D is uncertain. V was clipped by 8 bases and J by 2 bases, with 12 bases between them. The CDR3 runs to 13 residues. Germline V gives CDR1 SEHNR, CDR2 FQNEAQ (reference sequence). CDR3 loop: CASREPYNTEAFF. In DNA, the CDR3 is TGTGCCAGCCGGGAGCCTTACAACACTGAAGCTTTCTTT.

This chain uses TRBV28 with TRBJ1-1; a possible D gene is TRBD1 (6 bases). CDR3 size: 14 residues. Deletions cut 6 bases from V and 5 bases from J, with 16 bases between. The V gene's germline CDR1 is MDHEN and CDR2 SYDVKM. The CDR3 spells CASRPYRERTEAFF. Here the CDR3 DNA reads TGTGCCAGCAGACCTTACAGGGAGAGGACTGAAGCTTTCTTT.

The V and J genes are TRBV7-2 and TRBJ2-7; TRBD2 matches at 9 bases. The trim removed 5 bases at V and 4 bases at J, leaving 6 bases unmatched. CDR3 length equals 14 residues. Germline CDR1 is SGHTA and CDR2 is FQGNSA. The DNA for the CDR3 is TGTGCCAGCAGCCCCGAAGCGGGAGGTTACGAGCAGTACTTC. Its protein is CASSPEAGGYEQYF.

The chain is built from TRBV9 and TRBJ2-5; no definite D call. This CDR3 is built from 13 residues. V lost 0 bases, J lost 4 bases, and 7 bases lay in between. The germline V gene has CDR1 SGDLS and CDR2 YYNGEE. DNA of the CDR3: TGTGCCAGCAGCGTAGATAGAGTAGAGACCCAGTACTTC. Its protein product is CASSVDRVETQYF.

On this clone: At one end the junction does not follow the germline gene, possibly because of a read error. The rearrangement links TRBV7-2 to TRBJ1-5, with a possible D match to TRBD1 (5 bases). The CDR3 is 15 residues long. The germline gives CDR1 SGHTA, CDR2 FQGNSA. The CDR3 here is CASSLAGGPNQPQHF. The CDR3 DNA sequence: TGTGCCAGCAGCCTAGCGGGGGGACCCAATCAGCCCCAGCATTTT. The variable domain in full, with the rest retrieved from reference TRBV7-2 and TRBJ1-5, is GAGVSQSPSNKVTEKGKDVELRCDPISGHTALYWYRQSLGQGLEFLIYFQGNSAPDKSGLPSDRFSAERTGGSVSTLTIQRTQQEDSAVYLCASSLAGGPNQPQHFGDGTRLSIL.

This chain joins TRBV10-1 and TRBJ2-2; 9 nucleotides agree with TRBD1. Looked up from germline, CDR1 is WNHNN and CDR2 is SYGVQD (reference sequence). J gave up 1 base and V 10 bases, and 4 bases lay outside the gene matches. CDR3 length equals 14 residues. This chain's CDR3 is CATRTGENTGELFF. The CDR3 coding sequence is TGCGCCACCCGGACAGGGGAGAACACCGGGGAGCTGTTTTTT.

CDR3 protein: CASSLLAGVQTDTQYF. The CDR3 DNA reads as TGTGCCAGCAGCTTACTAGCGGGGGTTCAGACAGATACGCAGTATTTT. This sequence joins TRBV7-3 and TRBJ2-3; 10 positions agree with TRBD2. V lost 2 bases, J lost 3 bases, and 5 bases stayed unmatched. Germline V gene data show CDR1 as SGHTA and CDR2 as FQGTGA. This CDR3 has 16 amino acids.

This clone was recorded once. V gene TRBV11-3 combines with J gene TRBJ2-3, with D unclear. Trimming took 2 bases from V and 4 from J, leaving 10 bases between them. This CDR3 comprises 14 residues. Germline-derived CDR1 and CDR2 are SGHNT and YENEEA. CDR3 sequence: CASSLYLVSDTQYF. For the CDR3, the DNA is TGTGCCAGCAGCTTATATTTGGTTTCAGATACGCAGTATTTT. Full variable domain (missing parts from reference TRBV11-3 and TRBJ2-3): EAGVVQSPRYKIIEKKQPVAFWCNPISGHNTLYWYLQNLGQGPELLIRYENEEAVDDSQLPKDRFSAERLKGVDSTLKIQPAELGDSAVYLCASSLYLVSDTQYFGPGTRLTVL.

This chain joins TRBV6-5 and TRBJ2-7, with D maybe TRBD1 (5 bases). The CDR3 runs 11 residues. Germline CDR1 MNHEY, CDR2 SVGAGI. V was trimmed by 7 bases and J by 3 bases, leaving 7 bases between them. CDR3 bases: TGTGCCAGCAAGGGGTTCTACGAGCAGTACTTC. Its protein product is CASKGFYEQYF.

This chain connects TRBV19 to TRBJ2-5, with TRBD1 identical over 7 bases. The DNA end favors TRBJ2-7, so the J call may be wrong. The CDR3 contains 14 residues. Germline V gene lookup returns CDR1 LNHDA and CDR2 SQIVND (reference sequence). CDR3 nucleotides: TGTGCCAGTAGTACTGGTGGACAGGCCTACGAGCAGTACTTC. It specifies CASSTGGQAYEQYF.

The chain is built from TRBV5-1 and TRBJ2-1; D is unclear. This CDR3 contains 17 residues. CDR1 is SGHRS and CDR2 is YFSETQ in the germline V gene. Trimming took 0 bases from V and 2 from J, leaving 15 bases between them. CDR3 protein: CASSLDWAIGTYNEQFF. In DNA form, the CDR3 reads TGCGCCAGCAGCTTGGACTGGGCCATCGGCACCTACAATGAGCAGTTCTTC.

This clone was seen just once. V and J are TRBV7-6 and TRBJ2-7, with TRBD1 matching 7 bases. V lost 10 bases and J lost 3; bases outside the gene matches: 15. The V gene's germline CDR1 is SGHVS and CDR2 FNYEAQ. The CDR3 is 15 residues long. The CDR3 is CAILPTGSEDYEQYF. As DNA, the CDR3 is TGTGCCATACTTCCGACAGGGAGTGAGGACTACGAGCAGTACTTC.

The chain is built from TRBV5-1 and TRBJ2-3, with unresolved D. Germline assignment: CDR1 SGHRS and CDR2 YFSETQ. Trimming took 0 bases from V and 1 from J, leaving 15 bases between them. The CDR3 covers 17 residues. The CDR3 DNA is TGCGCCAGCAGCTTGGAATCCGGCAATACGCGCACAGATACGCAGTATTTT. Its translation: CASSLESGNTRTDTQYF.

Concerning this clone: At one of its ends the junction is not consistent with the germline gene, which may arise from a read error. The chain is built from TRBV7-7 and TRBJ2-2; 7 bases match TRBD1. The germline V gene has CDR1 SSHAT and CDR2 FNYEAQ (reference sequence). CDR3 length: 15 residues. CDR3 residues: CASSLRQGNTGELFF. The CDR3 DNA is TGTGCTAGCAGCTTACGACAGGGCAACACCGGGGAGCTGTTTTTT.

The chain has TRBV7-2 and TRBJ2-7; D gene unclear. The CDR3 runs 14 residues. The germline gives CDR1 SGHTA, CDR2 FQGNSA. Trimming took 5 bases from V and 2 from J, leaving 13 bases between them. CDR3 region: CASSRSDGTYEQYF. CDR3 coding DNA: TGTGCCAGCAGCCGTTCGGACGGAACCTACGAGCAGTACTTC.